The rows below give T cell receptor beta chains drawn from one sample of a study of T cell changes during pregnancy in multiple sclerosis. Assay: immunoSEQ multiplex PCR; the TCRdb copy retains only in-frame clones and omits some. The sample shows about 33,000 clones, roughly nine tenths of them seen only once. Source: CD4+ T cells from peripheral blood mononuclear cells, taken in the third trimester of pregnancy. These receptors all come from a female donor in good health, enrolled as a control in a pregnancy study. Both conserved end residues are part of each CDR3.

v_gene,CDR3aa
TRBV29-1,CSVGRGNNEKLFF
TRBV25-1,CASSEGGILSNQPQHF
TRBV29-1,CSVEGGGEGVGELFF
TRBV6-5,CASSRRGLSTDTQYF
TRBV7-2,CASSFTGQNYGYTF
TRBV18,CASSPQGGTYEQYF
TRBV29-1,CSVTTGEDGYTF
TRBV27,CASSTRTSGTPSTDTQYF
TRBV2,CASSRGFTEAFF
TRBV28,CASSSSGKSETQYF
TRBV20-1,CSASAEAFF
TRBV19,CASSIGQPTNEKLFF
TRBV7-9,CASSFEGGTGELFF
TRBV13,CASSLGLGQGLYEQYF
TRBV10-3,CAIRYGQLNTEAFF
TRBV4-1,CASSQEGQVGGELFF
TRBV18,CASSRDKNTEAFF
TRBV27,CASRGGNSPLHF
TRBV25-1,CASSSGSYGYTF
TRBV28,CASDDRSLRDKNIQYF
TRBV5-5,CASSLASQFGANVLTF
TRBV4-2,CASSQEATGNRPLHF
TRBV4-1,CASSQESGQLGYTF
TRBV6-5,CASSYDGGRADTQYF
TRBV7-2,CASSLVRVGEKLFF
TRBV29-1,CSVPTEGIGGEAFF
TRBV19,CASSIQGSLYEQYF
TRBV5-1,CASSLALTGGGRETQYF
TRBV28,CASSKPGQGAYGYTF
TRBV19,CASSGATNEKLFF
TRBV5-8,CASSLAASGYEQYF
TRBV19,CASSIGTSYSYEQYF
TRBV7-8,CASSSPFGRDRVIMNTEAFF
TRBV9,CASSVEGTPYNEQFF
TRBV5-5,CASSPEIASYEQYF
TRBV6-1,CASSFRTGKAFF
TRBV28,CASSLSGGADGYTF
TRBV15,CATSTFYSPYEQYF
TRBV11-2,CASSPAAVGYLNTEAFF
TRBV7-9,CASSLSNGDIQYF
TRBV19,CASSGNEKLFF
TRBV4-1,CASNQDGGRVTFF
TRBV5-1,CASSSTYREKLFF
TRBV19,CASSSFPDTIYF
TRBV6-1,CASSEARGSHYGYTF
TRBV11-3,CASSPAGESHEQYF
TRBV7-9,CASSLGTGNQPQHF
TRBV19,CASSILRGTDNSPLHF
TRBV28,CASSPSRGVTYEQYF